This record looks at one T cell receptor (beta chain) sequence and its context. No antigen is known for it. These data originate in a study of a mutant IDH1 vaccine in newly diagnosed glioma. In the study overall: Commencement of vaccination occurred 4-6 weeks following radiotherapy alone, or concurrently with temozolomide cycles. Averaging approximately 42 years of age, treated patients were about 62% male and about 38% female. Most patients had radiochemotherapy with temozolomide before enrollment; others had one alone.

The data were produced by immunoSEQ multiplex PCR, yet TCRdb's version contains in-frame clones alone and is incomplete. This sample has 40,000 to 45,000 clones, with approximately 83% found just once. As for time point: week 35, safety follow-up. Vaccine doses each comprised 300 ug of mutant IDH1 20-mer peptide, with topical imiquimod. Donor tumors were new WHO grade 3 or 4 IDH1-mutant, ATRX-lost astrocytomas. Germline CDR1 MNHEY, CDR2 SVGAGI. The CDR3 consists of 13 residues. V was trimmed by 8 bases and J by 5 bases, leaving 15 bases between them. Sample: PBMCs, taken from a glioma patient whose treatment included an IDH1 peptide vaccine. The clonotype comes from a woman aged 45-59 years with glioma. This chain uses TRBV6-5 with TRBJ1-1; possible D gene TRBD1, 5 bases. The CDR3 reads CASGRGPGTEAFF. In DNA form, the CDR3 reads TGTGCCAGCGGCCGGGGACCAGGGACTGAAGCTTTCTTT.